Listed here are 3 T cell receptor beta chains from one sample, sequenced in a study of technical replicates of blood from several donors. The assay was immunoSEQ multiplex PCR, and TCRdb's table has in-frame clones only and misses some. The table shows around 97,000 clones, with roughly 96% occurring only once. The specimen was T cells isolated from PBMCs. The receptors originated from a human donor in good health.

The DNA of the CDR3 is TGTGCCAGCAGCTTGGGGGAGGGGGAAGAGCAGTACTTC. As protein: CASSLGEGEEQYF. This chain connects TRBV7-2 to TRBJ2-7, with D possibly TRBD2 on 7 matching bases. The CDR3 spans 13 residues. Trimming took 3 bases from V and 7 from J, leaving 13 bases between them. Germline V CDR1 and CDR2: SGHTA, FQGNSA.

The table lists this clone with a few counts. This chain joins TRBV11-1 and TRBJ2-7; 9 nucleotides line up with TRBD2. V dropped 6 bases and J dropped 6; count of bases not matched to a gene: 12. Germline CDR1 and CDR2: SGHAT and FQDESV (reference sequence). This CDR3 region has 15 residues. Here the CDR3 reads CASRRGGTGTAEQYF. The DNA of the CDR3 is TGTGCCAGCAGGCGGGGGGGTACAGGGACCGCCGAGCAGTACTTC.

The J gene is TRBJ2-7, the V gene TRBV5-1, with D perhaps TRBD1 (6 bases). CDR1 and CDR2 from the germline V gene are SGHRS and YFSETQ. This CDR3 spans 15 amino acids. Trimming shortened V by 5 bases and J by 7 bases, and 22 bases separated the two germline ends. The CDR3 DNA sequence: TGCGCCAGCAGGACAGGTCCGGGTTCTGATGGGGAGCAGTACTTC. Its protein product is CASRTGPGSDGEQYF.